This T cell receptor (beta chain) derives from a study of early T cells in non-severe SARS-CoV-2 infection (dated by TCRdb to 2020 to 2023). In the study overall: TCR sequencing used bulk RNA from unsorted whole blood, so alpha and beta chains could not be paired. The research as a whole found: Matching against VDJdb was skewed toward anti-spike CD8 responses, likely underestimated virus-specific expansions, and missed private and CD4 specificities.

Set within a cohort of healthcare workers in London, UK, this nested case-control study involved weekly PCR testing of nasopharyngeal swabs along with blood sampling. Healthcare workers were recruited during the week of the UK lockdown, between 23 and 31 March 2020, and followed weekly for up to roughly 15 weeks. The receptor library was made with 5' RACE. TCRdb records NextSeq 500 as the sequencer. To correct for sequencing error and PCR bias, the TCR library protocol tagged individual cDNA molecules with unique molecular identifiers. Sequencing covered both TCR alpha and beta chains, and within each sample the abundances of alpha and beta sequences were tightly co-correlated. As for the original processing: Decombinator V4 was used to annotate the V gene, J gene and CDR3 of the TCR sequences. Expanded TCRs were defined as changing significantly between any two time points under a Poisson model with p below 0.0001. Abundances of TCRs were expressed as counts per million after normalisation to the total number of TCRs sequenced in each sample. MAIT TCRs were defined by TRAV1-2 paired with TRAJ12, TRAJ20 or TRAJ33, and iNKT TCRs by TRAV10 paired with TRAJ18. VDJdb, accessed 1 November 2021, was searched for CMV, EBV and SARS-CoV-2 annotated TCRs, excluding TCRs annotated for multiple antigens. In TCRdb, the public reads were trimmed at Q25 with fastp and aligned with MiXCR, with productive beta chains retained. Every entry covers one CDR3 protein and lists the most common genes and DNA from its rows. It is TCRdb's table, rather than the study itself, that gives the V and J calls and clone size. Across this sample there are 65,000 to 85,000 distinct CDR3 sequences, with about 9.1% seen only once. The ten largest clones take up roughly a sixth of the sample.

Regarding this clonotype: Its antigen remains undetermined. Base qualities are not at hand, and no much larger clone is one base apart.

There are 14 amino acids in the CDR3, from cysteine to phenylalanine inclusive. The read is trimmed to its CDR3 DNA, 42 bases read in frame from base 1. The germline V gene encodes CDR1 SGHVS and CDR2 FQNEAQ. Trimming takes 2 bases from V and 8 bases from J, and the germline ends sit 15 bases apart. The sequence was obtained from an adult who was a healthcare worker with PCR-confirmed SARS-CoV-2 infection or an uninfected control (not recorded which). The chain is encoded by TRBV7-8 joined to TRBJ1-2, with the D gene uncertain. Sequences were derived from whole blood, sampled at baseline. For the CDR3, the sequence is CASSLMVFVNGYTF. DNA sequence: TGTGCCAGCAGCTTAATGGTCTTTGTAAACGGCTACACCTTC.